This T cell receptor beta chain was recorded in a study of T cells after yellow fever vaccination. Looking at the study overall: Fractions containing few cells were prepared with SMART-Seq v4 Ultra Low Input. General study results and limits: Weaker, the secondary response had a peak occurring faster, on day 5 versus 15. Boosting was followed by the reappearance of most primary-vaccination clones (under 97% CD4, about 90% CD8).

From the 5' RACE reads, TCRdb called clonotypes with MiXCR, one entry per CDR3 protein. Here the sample spans a few hundred thousand distinct CDR3 sequences, around 12% being singletons. The CDR3 contains 14 residues. Germline CDR1 SGHNT, CDR2 YYREEE (reference sequence). The J segment lost 4 bases and the V segment lost 2 bases, leaving 2 bases of the junction unmatched. Regarding this clonotype: Antigen unknown.

The rearrangement links TRBV5-4 to TRBJ2-3; 9 nucleotides align to TRBD2. The source material was CD4+ T cells sorted from PBMCs, sampled 15 days after the yellow fever booster vaccination. The sequence came from a man aged 18-30 years who received the YFV17D yellow fever vaccine. The CDR3 reads CASSFLAGSDTQYF. For the CDR3, the DNA is TGTGCCAGCAGCTTTCTAGCGGGGTCAGATACGCAGTATTTT.